This section outlines one T cell receptor (beta chain) sequence together with its context. Germline V gene lookup returns CDR1 LNHDA and CDR2 SQIVND (reference sequence). The CDR3 has 16 amino acids. V gave up 8 bases and J gave up 6 bases; unmatched junction bases: 10. PCR primers comprised 60 Vbeta and 13 Jbeta primers. The method was immunoSEQ multiplex PCR; TCRdb's version includes in-frame clones alone and lacks a portion of them. The sample has 200,000 to 300,000 clones, approximately 84% seen once; the top ten hold about 2%. This sample is part of a study of cytomegalovirus exposure and HLA in healthy donors. Study-level information: Within the Caucasian-associated ancestry cluster were roughly 81% of the roughly 430 genotyped donors.

The V call is TRBV19, the J call TRBJ2-1, with 13 bases lining up with TRBD2. Sequences were obtained from PBMCs. This clonotype originated in a woman aged 40 to 55 in good health and CMV-seropositive. The CDR3 loop reads CASSGLAGEARNEQFF. CDR3 DNA sequence: TGTGCCAGTTCTGGACTAGCGGGAGAAGCCCGCAATGAGCAGTTCTTC.